The present T cell receptor beta chain was sequenced within a study of cytomegalovirus exposure and HLA in healthy donors. As to this clone: Its specificity is unknown.

It was with 60 Vbeta and 13 Jbeta primers that the PCR ran. Sequenced by immunoSEQ multiplex PCR; TCRdb stores in-frame clones only, minus some. This table holds roughly 53,000 clones. General study points: In a later analysis, at a false discovery rate of 0.05, under 20,000 TCR beta sequences were associated with HLA alleles. In most subjects, TCR beta sequences reportedly gave accurate predictions of HLA-A and HLA-B alleles. Later analysis suggested links between common viral pathogens and several top significant clusters. More than 150 TCR beta chains were listed as cytomegalovirus-associated.

After removal of 4 bases from V and 4 bases from J, the junction contained 4 bases not matched to a gene. Germline values: CDR1 ENHRY, CDR2 SYGVKD. This CDR3 spans 16 amino acids. The chain links TRBV10-3 to TRBJ2-1; 13 nucleotides align to TRBD2. Specimen: PBMCs. The TCR originated in a female donor in good health and CMV-seronegative. As DNA, the CDR3 is TGTGCCATCAGTGGGACTAGCGGGGGCGGGTACAATGAGCAGTTCTTC. Protein sequence: CAISGTSGGGYNEQFF.